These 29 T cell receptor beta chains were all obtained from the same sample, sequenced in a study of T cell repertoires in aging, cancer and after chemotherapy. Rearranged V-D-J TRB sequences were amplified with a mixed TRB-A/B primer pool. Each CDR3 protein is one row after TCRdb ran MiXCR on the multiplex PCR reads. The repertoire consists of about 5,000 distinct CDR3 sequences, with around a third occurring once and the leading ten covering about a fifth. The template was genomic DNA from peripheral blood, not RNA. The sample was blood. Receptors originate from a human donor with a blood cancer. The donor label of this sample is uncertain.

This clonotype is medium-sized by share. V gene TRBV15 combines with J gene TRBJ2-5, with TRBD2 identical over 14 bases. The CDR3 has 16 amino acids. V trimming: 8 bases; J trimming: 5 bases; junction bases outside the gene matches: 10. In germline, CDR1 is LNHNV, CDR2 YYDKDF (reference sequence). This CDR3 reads CATQTSGGAGSETQYF. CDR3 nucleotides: TGTGCCACCCAGACTAGCGGGGGGGCCGGGTCGGAGACCCAGTACTTC.

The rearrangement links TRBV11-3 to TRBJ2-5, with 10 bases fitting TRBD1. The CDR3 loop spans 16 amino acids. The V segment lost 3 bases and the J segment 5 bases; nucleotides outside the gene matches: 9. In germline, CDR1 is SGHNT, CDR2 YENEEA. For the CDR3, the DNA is TGTGCCAGCAGCTTCGAGACAGGGGGCGCAGGGGAGACCCAGTACTTC. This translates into CASSFETGGAGETQYF.

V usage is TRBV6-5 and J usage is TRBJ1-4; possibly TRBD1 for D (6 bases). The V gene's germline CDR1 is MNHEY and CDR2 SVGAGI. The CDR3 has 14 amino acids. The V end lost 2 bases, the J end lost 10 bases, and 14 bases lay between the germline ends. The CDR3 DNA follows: TGTGCCAGCAGTTACGCAGGGGAGGTCGGAAAACTGTTTTTT. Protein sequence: CASSYAGEVGKLFF.

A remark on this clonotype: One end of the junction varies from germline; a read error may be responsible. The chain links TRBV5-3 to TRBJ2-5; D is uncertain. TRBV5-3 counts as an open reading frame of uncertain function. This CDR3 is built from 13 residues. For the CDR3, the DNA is TGCGCCAGCAGCCTGTCGAGTAGGGAGACCCAGTACTTC. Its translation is CASSLSSRETQYF.

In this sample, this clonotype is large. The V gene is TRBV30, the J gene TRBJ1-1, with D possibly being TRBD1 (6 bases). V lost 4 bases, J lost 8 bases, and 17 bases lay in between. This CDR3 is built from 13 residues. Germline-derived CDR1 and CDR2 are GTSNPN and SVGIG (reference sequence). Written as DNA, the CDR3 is TGTGCCTGGACCCTCACCGGGACATCCGAAGCTTTCTTT. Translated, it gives CAWTLTGTSEAFF.

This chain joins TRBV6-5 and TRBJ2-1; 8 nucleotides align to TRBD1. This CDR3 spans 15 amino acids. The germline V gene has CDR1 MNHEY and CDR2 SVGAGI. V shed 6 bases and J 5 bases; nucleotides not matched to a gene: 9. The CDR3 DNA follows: TGTGCCAGCAGATCGCAGGGGGCAGTCCACAATGAGCAGTTCTTC. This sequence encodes CASRSQGAVHNEQFF.

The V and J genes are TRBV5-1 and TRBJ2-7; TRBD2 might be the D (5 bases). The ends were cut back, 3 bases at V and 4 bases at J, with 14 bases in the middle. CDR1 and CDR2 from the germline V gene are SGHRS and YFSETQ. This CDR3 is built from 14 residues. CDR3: CASSSAGQKYEQYF. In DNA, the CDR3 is TGCGCCAGCAGCTCCGCGGGCCAAAAATACGAGCAGTACTTC.

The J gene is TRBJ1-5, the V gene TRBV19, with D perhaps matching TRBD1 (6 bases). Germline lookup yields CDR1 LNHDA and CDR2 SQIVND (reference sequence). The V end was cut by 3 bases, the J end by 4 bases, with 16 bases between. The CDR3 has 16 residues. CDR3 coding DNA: TGTGCCAGTAGTATGCTCCCGACAGGTGTAAATCAGCCCCAGCATTTT. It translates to CASSMLPTGVNQPQHF.

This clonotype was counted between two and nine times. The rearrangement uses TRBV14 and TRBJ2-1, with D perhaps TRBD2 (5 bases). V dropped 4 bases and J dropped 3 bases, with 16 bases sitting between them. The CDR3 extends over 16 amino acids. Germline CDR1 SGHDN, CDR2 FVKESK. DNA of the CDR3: TGTGCCAGCAGCCTTCTCACGGGGAGATACTACAATGAGCAGTTCTTC. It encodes CASSLLTGRYYNEQFF.

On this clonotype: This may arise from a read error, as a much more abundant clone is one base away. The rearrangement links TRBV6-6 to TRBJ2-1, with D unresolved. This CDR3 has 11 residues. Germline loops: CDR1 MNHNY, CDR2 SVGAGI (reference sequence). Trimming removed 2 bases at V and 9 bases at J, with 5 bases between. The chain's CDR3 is CASSYPSEQFF. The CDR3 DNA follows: TGTGCCAGCAGTTACCCCTCTGAGCAGTTCTTC.

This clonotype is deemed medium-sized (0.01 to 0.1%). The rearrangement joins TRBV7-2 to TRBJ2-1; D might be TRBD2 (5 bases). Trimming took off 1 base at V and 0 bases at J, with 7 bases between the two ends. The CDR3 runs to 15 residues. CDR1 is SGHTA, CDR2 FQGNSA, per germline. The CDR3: CASSLVANSYNEQFF. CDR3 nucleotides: TGTGCCAGCAGCTTAGTAGCGAACTCCTACAATGAGCAGTTCTTC.

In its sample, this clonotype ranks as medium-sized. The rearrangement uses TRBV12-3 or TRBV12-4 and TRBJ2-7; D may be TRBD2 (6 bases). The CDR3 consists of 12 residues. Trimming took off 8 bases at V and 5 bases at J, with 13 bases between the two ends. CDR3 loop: CASGGGGDEQYF. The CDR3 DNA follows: TGTGCCAGCGGGGGAGGCGGCGACGAGCAGTACTTC.

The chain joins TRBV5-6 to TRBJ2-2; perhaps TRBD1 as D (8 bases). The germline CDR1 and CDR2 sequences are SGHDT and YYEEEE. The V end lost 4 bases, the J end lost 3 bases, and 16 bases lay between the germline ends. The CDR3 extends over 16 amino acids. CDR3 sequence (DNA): TGTGCCAGCAGCCAACAGGGGGGGGGGGACACCGGGGAGCTGTTTTTT. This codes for CASSQQGGGDTGELFF.

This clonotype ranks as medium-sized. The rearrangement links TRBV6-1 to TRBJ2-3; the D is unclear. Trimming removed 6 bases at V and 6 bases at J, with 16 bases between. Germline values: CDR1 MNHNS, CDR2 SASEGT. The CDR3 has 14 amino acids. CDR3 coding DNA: TGTGCCAGCAGGCCCGCTACCTTTGGGGATACGCAGTATTTT. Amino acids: CASRPATFGDTQYF.

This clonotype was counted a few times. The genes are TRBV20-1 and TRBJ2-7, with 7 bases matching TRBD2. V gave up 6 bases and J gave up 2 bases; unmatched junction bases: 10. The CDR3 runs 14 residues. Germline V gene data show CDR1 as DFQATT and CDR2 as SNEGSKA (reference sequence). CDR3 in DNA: TGCAGTGCCACCGGGCGGGAGAGAACCTACGAGCAGTACTTC. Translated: CSATGRERTYEQYF.

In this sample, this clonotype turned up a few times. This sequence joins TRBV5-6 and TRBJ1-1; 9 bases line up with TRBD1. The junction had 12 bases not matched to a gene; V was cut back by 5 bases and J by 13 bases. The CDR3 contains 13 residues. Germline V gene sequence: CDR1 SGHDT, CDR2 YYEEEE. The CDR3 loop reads CASSLLGTGFDFF. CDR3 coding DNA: TGTGCCAGCAGTTTATTAGGGACAGGGTTTGATTTCTTT.

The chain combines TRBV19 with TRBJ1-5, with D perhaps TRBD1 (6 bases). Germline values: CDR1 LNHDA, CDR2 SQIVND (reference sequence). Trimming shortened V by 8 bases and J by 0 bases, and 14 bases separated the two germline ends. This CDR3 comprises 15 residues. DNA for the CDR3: TGTGCCAGTGGTGGGACACGATATAGCAATCAGCCCCAGCATTTT. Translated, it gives CASGGTRYSNQPQHF.

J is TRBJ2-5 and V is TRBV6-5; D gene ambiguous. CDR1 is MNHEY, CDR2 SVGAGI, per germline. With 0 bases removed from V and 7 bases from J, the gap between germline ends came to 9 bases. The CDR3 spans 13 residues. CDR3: CASSYSTLGTQYF. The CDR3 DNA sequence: TGTGCCAGCAGTTACTCGACTTTAGGGACCCAGTACTTC.

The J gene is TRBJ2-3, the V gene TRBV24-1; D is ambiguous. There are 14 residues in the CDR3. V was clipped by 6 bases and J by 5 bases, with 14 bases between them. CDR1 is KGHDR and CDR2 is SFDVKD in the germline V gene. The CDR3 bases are TGTGCCACCAGTCCGCAAACTTCGGGAGATACGCAGTATTTT. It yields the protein CATSPQTSGDTQYF.

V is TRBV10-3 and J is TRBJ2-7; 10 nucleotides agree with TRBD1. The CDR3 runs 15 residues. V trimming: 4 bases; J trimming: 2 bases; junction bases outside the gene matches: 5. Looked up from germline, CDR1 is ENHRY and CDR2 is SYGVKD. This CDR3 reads CAISVPGTGAYEQYF. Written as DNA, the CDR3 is TGTGCCATCAGTGTACCCGGGACAGGGGCCTACGAGCAGTACTTC.

The CDR3 DNA reads as TGTGCCAGCAGTTACGGAGTAGGCGAGCAGTACTTC. Encoded protein: CASSYGVGEQYF. The chain is built from TRBV6-5 and TRBJ2-7, with no clear D. Germline assignment: CDR1 MNHEY and CDR2 SVGAGI. V was pared by 2 bases and J by 6 bases, with 8 bases between. CDR3 length equals 12 residues.

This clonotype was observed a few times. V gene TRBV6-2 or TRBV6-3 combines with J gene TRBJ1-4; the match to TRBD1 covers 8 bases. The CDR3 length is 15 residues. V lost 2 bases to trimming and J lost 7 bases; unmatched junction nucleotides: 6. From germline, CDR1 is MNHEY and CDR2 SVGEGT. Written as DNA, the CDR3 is TGTGCCAGCAGTTACCGTGGCAGGGGGCCTGAAAAACTGTTTTTT. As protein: CASSYRGRGPEKLFF.

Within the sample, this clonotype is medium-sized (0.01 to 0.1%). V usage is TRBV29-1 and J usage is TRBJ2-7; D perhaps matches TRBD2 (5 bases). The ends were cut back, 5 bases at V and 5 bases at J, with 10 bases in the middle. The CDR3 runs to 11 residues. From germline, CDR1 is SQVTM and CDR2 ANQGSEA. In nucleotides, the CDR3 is TGCAGCGTTAGAGGGAGACACGAGCAGTACTTC. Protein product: CSVRGRHEQYF.

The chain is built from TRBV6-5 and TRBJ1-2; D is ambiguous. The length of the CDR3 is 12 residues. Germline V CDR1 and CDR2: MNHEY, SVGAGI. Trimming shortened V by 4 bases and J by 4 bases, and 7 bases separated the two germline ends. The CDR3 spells CASSSRSYGYTF. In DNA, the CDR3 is TGTGCCAGCAGTTCTAGGAGCTATGGCTACACCTTC.

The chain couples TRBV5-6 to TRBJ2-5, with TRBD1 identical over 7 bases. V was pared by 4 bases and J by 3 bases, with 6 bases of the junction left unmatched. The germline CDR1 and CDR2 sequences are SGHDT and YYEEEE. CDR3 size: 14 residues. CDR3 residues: CASSEPGQKETQYF. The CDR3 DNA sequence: TGTGCCAGCAGCGAACCGGGACAGAAAGAGACCCAGTACTTC.

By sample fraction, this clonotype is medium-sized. The CDR3 loop reads CASSIQGSSYNEQFF. As DNA, the CDR3 is TGTGCCAGTAGTATACAGGGGAGCTCCTACAATGAGCAGTTCTTC. The chain joins TRBV19 to TRBJ2-1, with TRBD1 as a possible D gene (6 bases). Germline V gene sequence: CDR1 LNHDA, CDR2 SQIVND (reference sequence). Trimming removed 2 bases at V and 0 bases at J, with 8 bases between. CDR3 size: 15 residues.

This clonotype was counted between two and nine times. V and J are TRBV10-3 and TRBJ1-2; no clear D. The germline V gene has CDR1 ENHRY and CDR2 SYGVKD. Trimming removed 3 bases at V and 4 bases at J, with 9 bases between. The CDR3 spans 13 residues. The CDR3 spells CAISETGSYGYTF. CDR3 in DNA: TGTGCCATCAGTGAAACTGGATCCTATGGCTACACCTTC.

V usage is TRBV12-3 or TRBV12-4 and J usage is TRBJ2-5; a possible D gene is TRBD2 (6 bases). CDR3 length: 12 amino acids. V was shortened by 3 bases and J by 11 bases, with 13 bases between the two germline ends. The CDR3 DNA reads TGTGCCAGCAGTTTGGGACTGCAGGAACAGTACTTC. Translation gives CASSLGLQEQYF.

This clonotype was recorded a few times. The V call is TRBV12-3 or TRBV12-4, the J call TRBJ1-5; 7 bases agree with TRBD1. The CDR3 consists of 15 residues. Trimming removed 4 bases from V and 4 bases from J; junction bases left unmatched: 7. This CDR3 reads CASSSRTGLNQPQHF. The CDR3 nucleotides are TGTGCCAGCAGTTCGCGGACAGGACTAAATCAGCCCCAGCATTTT.